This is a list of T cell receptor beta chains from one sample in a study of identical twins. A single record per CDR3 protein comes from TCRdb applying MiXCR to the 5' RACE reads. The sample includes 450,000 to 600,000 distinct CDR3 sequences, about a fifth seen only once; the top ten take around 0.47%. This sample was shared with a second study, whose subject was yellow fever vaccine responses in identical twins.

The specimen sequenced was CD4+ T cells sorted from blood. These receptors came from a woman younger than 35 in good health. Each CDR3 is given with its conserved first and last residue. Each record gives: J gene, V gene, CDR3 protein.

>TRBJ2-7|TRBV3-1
CASSQASWGRFEQYF
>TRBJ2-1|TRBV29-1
CSGVREPPYNEQFF
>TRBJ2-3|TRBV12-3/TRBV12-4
CASRHDRNRDTQYF
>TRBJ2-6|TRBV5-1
CASSLSASSGANVLTF
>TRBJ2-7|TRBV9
CASSVGLAGPTLYEQYF
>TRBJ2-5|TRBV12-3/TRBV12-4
CASSFTSGDQETQYF
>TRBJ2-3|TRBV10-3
CAISELGTALTDTQYF
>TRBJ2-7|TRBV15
CATSIPSGRAGEQYF
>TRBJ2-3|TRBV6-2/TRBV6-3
CASRPTSLRVENTQYF
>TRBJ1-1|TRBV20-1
CSGPGQLNTEAFF
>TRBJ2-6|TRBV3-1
CASTLIQGQGFSGANVLTF
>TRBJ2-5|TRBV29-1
CSVDRGSVSMEETQYF
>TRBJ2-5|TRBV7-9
CASTPGLETQYF
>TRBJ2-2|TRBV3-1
CASRPQSGAVTGELFF
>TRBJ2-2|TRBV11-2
CASSPLRWLKAGGGSTGELFF
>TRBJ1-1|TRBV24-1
CATEGPENTEAFF
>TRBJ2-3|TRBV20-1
CSAFGTGNTDTQYF
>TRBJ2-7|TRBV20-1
CSAEGPSGIHEQYF
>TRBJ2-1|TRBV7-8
CASSQPKRGEPYNEQFF
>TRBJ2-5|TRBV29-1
CSVSSSRLAGYQETQYF
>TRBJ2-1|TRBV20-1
CSARRTSGLTYNEQFF
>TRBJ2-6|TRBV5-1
CASYDTGANVLTF
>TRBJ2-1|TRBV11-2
CASSLDKPGGQFF
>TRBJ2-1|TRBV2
CASSDGGAYNEQFF
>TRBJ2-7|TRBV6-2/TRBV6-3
CASIQGQGKGYEQYF
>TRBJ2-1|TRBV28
CASSSLAGVLNEQFF
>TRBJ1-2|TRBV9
CASSTTPGQGYGYTF
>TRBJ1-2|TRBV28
CASSQWTGSGYGYTF
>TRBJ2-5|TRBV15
CATSSHQETQYF
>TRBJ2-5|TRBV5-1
CASSPNGGWETQYF
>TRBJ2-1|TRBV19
CASSILGGVGNEQFF
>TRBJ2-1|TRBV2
CAFSPSGGAFNLGNEQFF
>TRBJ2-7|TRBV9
CASSPSGTPYEQYF
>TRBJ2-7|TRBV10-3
CAISDQGQGLSEQYF
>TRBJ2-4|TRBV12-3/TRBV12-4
CASSQGLGNIQYF
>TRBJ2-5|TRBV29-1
CSVAPAETQYF
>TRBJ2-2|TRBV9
CASSVGGGPNTGELFF
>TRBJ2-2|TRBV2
CASSPTGRNTGELFF
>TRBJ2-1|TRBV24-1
CATSDLPGHNEQFF
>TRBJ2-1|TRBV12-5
CASGLITSGGNEQFF
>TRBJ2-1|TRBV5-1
CASSLGSDEQFF
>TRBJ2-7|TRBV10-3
CAISVGRDSYEQYF
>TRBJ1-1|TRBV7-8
CASSLKGTGPFEAFF
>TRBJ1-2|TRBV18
CASSPIRDSSYGYTF